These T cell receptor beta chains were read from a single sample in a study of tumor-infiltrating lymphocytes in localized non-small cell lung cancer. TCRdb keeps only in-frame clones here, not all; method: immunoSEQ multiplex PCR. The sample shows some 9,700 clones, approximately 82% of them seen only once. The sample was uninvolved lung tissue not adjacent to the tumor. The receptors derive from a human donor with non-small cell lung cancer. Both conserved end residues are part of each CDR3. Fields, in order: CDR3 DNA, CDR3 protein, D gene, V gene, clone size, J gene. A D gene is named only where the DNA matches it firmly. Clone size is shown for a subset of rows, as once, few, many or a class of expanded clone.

CDR3nt: TGTGCCAGCAGCTTAGGAGGTAGCGGGGGGCGCCAAGAGACCCAGTACTTC; CDR3aa: CASSLGGSGGRQETQYF; d_gene: TRBD2; v_gene: TRBV7-2; abundance: .; j_gene: TRBJ2-5
CDR3nt: TGTGCCAGCAGCTCTAGGAGGGCACCCGGGGAGACCCAGTACTTC; CDR3aa: CASSSRRAPGETQYF; d_gene: .; v_gene: TRBV7-2; abundance: .; j_gene: TRBJ2-5
CDR3nt: TGCGCCAGCAGCTGGACAGGGTCCTACGAGCAGTACTTC; CDR3aa: CASSWTGSYEQYF; d_gene: TRBD1; v_gene: TRBV5-1; abundance: .; j_gene: TRBJ2-7
CDR3nt: TGTGCCAGCAGTTTTCTGCACTTACCCTACGAGCAGTACTTC; CDR3aa: CASSFLHLPYEQYF; d_gene: .; v_gene: TRBV28; abundance: .; j_gene: TRBJ2-7
CDR3nt: TGTGCCAGCGGCCCCCCCGGGACTAGCCTTAACACCGGGGAGCTGTTTTTT; CDR3aa: CASGPPGTSLNTGELFF; d_gene: TRBD2; v_gene: TRBV9; abundance: .; j_gene: TRBJ2-2
CDR3nt: TGTGCCTGGAGTGAGGCAAATTTGGGTCACGAGCAGTACTTC; CDR3aa: CAWSEANLGHEQYF; d_gene: .; v_gene: TRBV30; abundance: .; j_gene: TRBJ2-7
CDR3nt: TGTGCCAGCAGCCTAAGGGGGATTAATTCACCCCTCCACTTT; CDR3aa: CASSLRGINSPLHF; d_gene: .; v_gene: TRBV7-2; abundance: once; j_gene: TRBJ1-6
CDR3nt: TGTGCCAGCAGCCTAGTCAGGGGCAACCACGAGCAGTACTTC; CDR3aa: CASSLVRGNHEQYF; d_gene: .; v_gene: TRBV4-2; abundance: .; j_gene: TRBJ2-7
CDR3nt: TGCAGTGCTAGAGGGAACACTGAAGCTTTCTTT; CDR3aa: CSARGNTEAFF; d_gene: .; v_gene: TRBV20-1; abundance: .; j_gene: TRBJ1-1
CDR3nt: TGTGCCACCCTAGCGGGGTCCTACAATGAGCAGTTCTTC; CDR3aa: CATLAGSYNEQFF; d_gene: TRBD2; v_gene: TRBV6-5; abundance: .; j_gene: TRBJ2-1
CDR3nt: TGTGCCAGCAGCTTGATCACAGTCCAAGGAATCGAGACCCAGTACTTC; CDR3aa: CASSLITVQGIETQYF; d_gene: .; v_gene: TRBV5-4; abundance: .; j_gene: TRBJ2-5
CDR3nt: TGTGCCAGCAGTCTAGGACAGGGCTTTAGCAATCAGCCCCAGCATTTT; CDR3aa: CASSLGQGFSNQPQHF; d_gene: TRBD1; v_gene: TRBV28; abundance: .; j_gene: TRBJ1-5
CDR3nt: TGTGCCAGCAGTCCATGGACAGGGTTCGGGCTCAATGAGCAGTTCTTC; CDR3aa: CASSPWTGFGLNEQFF; d_gene: TRBD1; v_gene: TRBV27; abundance: .; j_gene: TRBJ2-1
CDR3nt: TGTGCCAGCAGTGATGAGTGGGCCTACGAGCAGTACTTC; CDR3aa: CASSDEWAYEQYF; d_gene: .; v_gene: TRBV25-1; abundance: .; j_gene: TRBJ2-7
CDR3nt: TGTGCCAGCAGTGATGTCCTCTCCACAGGGGTTTACGAGCAGTACTTC; CDR3aa: CASSDVLSTGVYEQYF; d_gene: TRBD1; v_gene: TRBV2; abundance: .; j_gene: TRBJ2-7
CDR3nt: TGCAGCGTTCCTCCGGGACAGGGCTACAATGAGCAGTTCTTC; CDR3aa: CSVPPGQGYNEQFF; d_gene: TRBD1; v_gene: TRBV29-1; abundance: .; j_gene: TRBJ2-1
CDR3nt: TGTGCCAGCAGCTTGCCCCGGGACAGGGACGAGCAGTACTTC; CDR3aa: CASSLPRDRDEQYF; d_gene: TRBD1; v_gene: TRBV5-6; abundance: .; j_gene: TRBJ2-7
CDR3nt: TGTGCCAGTAGTATGGACTCAAACAGGGGACGCAGCACAGATACGCAGTATTTT; CDR3aa: CASSMDSNRGRSTDTQYF; d_gene: TRBD1; v_gene: TRBV19; abundance: .; j_gene: TRBJ2-3
CDR3nt: TGTGCCAGCAGTTCACGCACAGGGGGGAACACCGGGGAGCTGTTTTTT; CDR3aa: CASSSRTGGNTGELFF; d_gene: TRBD1; v_gene: TRBV6-5; abundance: .; j_gene: TRBJ2-2
CDR3nt: TGTGCCAGCAGCTTGCGGGAGGGTTCCTACGAGCAGTACTTC; CDR3aa: CASSLREGSYEQYF; d_gene: TRBD2; v_gene: TRBV7-2; abundance: .; j_gene: TRBJ2-7
CDR3nt: TGTGCCAGTAGTACCGGCCTAGCAGATACGCAGTATTTT; CDR3aa: CASSTGLADTQYF; d_gene: .; v_gene: TRBV19; abundance: .; j_gene: TRBJ2-3
CDR3nt: TGTGCCAGCAGCGTAGTTGGGGCGGGGCTGACAGATACGCAGTATTTT; CDR3aa: CASSVVGAGLTDTQYF; d_gene: .; v_gene: TRBV9; abundance: .; j_gene: TRBJ2-3
CDR3nt: TGTGCCAGCAGTGCTCGACGGGATACGCAGTATTTT; CDR3aa: CASSARRDTQYF; d_gene: .; v_gene: TRBV25-1; abundance: .; j_gene: TRBJ2-3
CDR3nt: TGTGCCAGTAGTATGGCTGGTCTCAGGTCACCCCTCCACTTT; CDR3aa: CASSMAGLRSPLHF; d_gene: .; v_gene: TRBV19; abundance: once; j_gene: TRBJ1-6
CDR3nt: TGCGCCAGCAGCTTGAACTCCGCGAACACCGGGGAGCTGTTTTTT; CDR3aa: CASSLNSANTGELFF; d_gene: .; v_gene: TRBV5-1; abundance: .; j_gene: TRBJ2-2
CDR3nt: TGTGCCAGCAGCCAACCCTACACCGGGGAGCTGTTTTTT; CDR3aa: CASSQPYTGELFF; d_gene: .; v_gene: TRBV14; abundance: .; j_gene: TRBJ2-2
CDR3nt: TGTGCCTGGAGTGTTGTTACTAGCGGGAGGGCCAGTAGAGACTACGAGCAGTACTTC; CDR3aa: CAWSVVTSGRASRDYEQYF; d_gene: TRBD2; v_gene: TRBV30; abundance: .; j_gene: TRBJ2-7
CDR3nt: TGTGCCAGCAGTGTTGACAGTTGGAGCACTGAAGCTTTCTTT; CDR3aa: CASSVDSWSTEAFF; d_gene: .; v_gene: TRBV2; abundance: .; j_gene: TRBJ1-1
CDR3nt: TGTGCCAGCAGTTACTCTCAGGGTCAGGGTGGCTACACCTTC; CDR3aa: CASSYSQGQGGYTF; d_gene: .; v_gene: TRBV6-5; abundance: .; j_gene: TRBJ1-2
CDR3nt: TGCGCCAGCAGCCAAGATCTAGGGGCCAGGGGTGAAGCTTTCTTT; CDR3aa: CASSQDLGARGEAFF; d_gene: .; v_gene: TRBV4-3; abundance: .; j_gene: TRBJ1-1
CDR3nt: TGTGCCAGCAGCCCCGAGCGGGAGGGCTACAATGAGCAGTTCTTC; CDR3aa: CASSPEREGYNEQFF; d_gene: TRBD2; v_gene: TRBV25-1; abundance: .; j_gene: TRBJ2-1
CDR3nt: TGTGCCATCAGGGACCCCTCCTACGAGCAGTACTTC; CDR3aa: CAIRDPSYEQYF; d_gene: .; v_gene: TRBV10-3; abundance: .; j_gene: TRBJ2-7
CDR3nt: TGTGCCTGGACCCGCGGGACTAGTTTCTACGAGCAGTACTTC; CDR3aa: CAWTRGTSFYEQYF; d_gene: TRBD2; v_gene: TRBV30; abundance: .; j_gene: TRBJ2-7
CDR3nt: TGTGCCTGGAGTGTACCGACTAGCTGGGACATTCAGTACTTC; CDR3aa: CAWSVPTSWDIQYF; d_gene: TRBD2; v_gene: TRBV30; abundance: .; j_gene: TRBJ2-4
CDR3nt: TGCAGCGTTGAATCACGAAGGGCCACTAGCACAGATACGCAGTATTTT; CDR3aa: CSVESRRATSTDTQYF; d_gene: .; v_gene: TRBV29-1; abundance: .; j_gene: TRBJ2-3
CDR3nt: TGTGCCAGCAGCAGGCAGGGCGACCCCACAGATACGCAGTATTTT; CDR3aa: CASSRQGDPTDTQYF; d_gene: .; v_gene: TRBV5-4; abundance: few; j_gene: TRBJ2-3
CDR3nt: TGCGCCAGCAGCCAATCTGGCGGTGGGACAGATACGCAGTATTTT; CDR3aa: CASSQSGGGTDTQYF; d_gene: .; v_gene: TRBV4-3; abundance: .; j_gene: TRBJ2-3
CDR3nt: TGTGCCAGCAGCTTAGGACGGGCGATCGACAGCCTCTACGGGCAGTACTTC; CDR3aa: CASSLGRAIDSLYGQYF; d_gene: .; v_gene: TRBV7-9; abundance: .; j_gene: TRBJ2-7
CDR3nt: TGTGCCAGCAGTGAAGGGTCAGGGGCGAGCAATCAGCCCCAGCATTTT; CDR3aa: CASSEGSGASNQPQHF; d_gene: .; v_gene: TRBV6-1; abundance: .; j_gene: TRBJ1-5
CDR3nt: TGCAGTGCTGGGCAGACAGATACGCAGTATTTT; CDR3aa: CSAGQTDTQYF; d_gene: .; v_gene: TRBV20-1; abundance: .; j_gene: TRBJ2-3
CDR3nt: TGTGCCAGCAGAGGAGGAAATCAGCCCCAGCATTTT; CDR3aa: CASRGGNQPQHF; d_gene: .; v_gene: TRBV28; abundance: .; j_gene: TRBJ1-5
CDR3nt: TGCGCCAGCAGCTTGGATCCCACAGGGCCTGAGCAGTTCTTC; CDR3aa: CASSLDPTGPEQFF; d_gene: .; v_gene: TRBV5-1; abundance: .; j_gene: TRBJ2-1
CDR3nt: TGTGCCAGCAGCCCACTTCGGGAAGAGATAAACAATGAGCAGTTCTTC; CDR3aa: CASSPLREEINNEQFF; d_gene: .; v_gene: TRBV5-6; abundance: .; j_gene: TRBJ2-1
CDR3nt: TGTGCCAGCAGCTCTCCCGGGGCCCGGGGCTGGGTCAATCAGCCCCAGCATTTT; CDR3aa: CASSSPGARGWVNQPQHF; d_gene: .; v_gene: TRBV11-3; abundance: .; j_gene: TRBJ1-5
CDR3nt: TGTGCCAGCAGTACAAGTGGGGCCAACGTCCTGACTTTC; CDR3aa: CASSTSGANVLTF; d_gene: .; v_gene: TRBV25-1; abundance: .; j_gene: TRBJ2-6
CDR3nt: TGTGCTAGCAGCTTAGGTGCCGGGACTTTCTACGAGCAGTACTTC; CDR3aa: CASSLGAGTFYEQYF; d_gene: .; v_gene: TRBV7-7; abundance: .; j_gene: TRBJ2-7
CDR3nt: TGTGCCAGCAGCTCCGGGACAGGACCCTCCTACGAGCAGTACTTC; CDR3aa: CASSSGTGPSYEQYF; d_gene: TRBD1; v_gene: TRBV7-2; abundance: once; j_gene: TRBJ2-7
CDR3nt: TGTGCCAGCAGTTACTCCGGACAGGTCACAGATACGCAGTATTTT; CDR3aa: CASSYSGQVTDTQYF; d_gene: TRBD1; v_gene: TRBV6-5; abundance: .; j_gene: TRBJ2-3
CDR3nt: TGCGCCAGCAGCCAGACAGGGACTCGCGGGGGGCAAGAGACCCAGTACTTC; CDR3aa: CASSQTGTRGGQETQYF; d_gene: .; v_gene: TRBV4-1; abundance: .; j_gene: TRBJ2-5
CDR3nt: TGCGCCAGCAGCTCTCCCAAAGCGGCGCAGTATTTT; CDR3aa: CASSSPKAAQYF; d_gene: .; v_gene: TRBV5-1; abundance: .; j_gene: TRBJ2-3
CDR3nt: TGCAGCGTTGAAGATCTTCGAGCACTGAACACCGGGGAGCTGTTTTTT; CDR3aa: CSVEDLRALNTGELFF; d_gene: .; v_gene: TRBV29-1; abundance: .; j_gene: TRBJ2-2
CDR3nt: TGTGCCAGCAGTTTACTTGCAGGGGGCCTTCTATTCTACGAGCAGTACTTC; CDR3aa: CASSLLAGGLLFYEQYF; d_gene: TRBD1; v_gene: TRBV28; abundance: .; j_gene: TRBJ2-7
CDR3nt: TGTGCCATCAAAGGGGCTTTCAGCACAGATACGCAGTATTTT; CDR3aa: CAIKGAFSTDTQYF; d_gene: .; v_gene: TRBV10-3; abundance: once; j_gene: TRBJ2-3